This T cell receptor (beta chain) was captured in a study of cytotoxic CD8 clonotypes in ibrutinib-treated CLL. As for this clone: Its specificity is not known.

Points from the study as a whole: The public clonotypes identified were infrequent and showed contraction or stability on treatment. Clonality measured at baseline exceeded age-matched healthy donors, tracking circulating CD8+ T-cell counts.

Germline V gene sequence: CDR1 SGHRS, CDR2 YFSETQ. This CDR3 comprises 15 residues. V was pared by 3 bases and J by 4 bases, with 5 bases of the junction left unmatched. Measured with immunoSEQ multiplex PCR; TCRdb has only the in-frame clones, and not every one. The table has 200,000 to 250,000 clones, roughly 70% seen once. The J gene is TRBJ1-3, the V gene TRBV5-1, with 9 bases aligning to TRBD1. This TCR was sampled from a human donor with chronic lymphocytic leukemia. The starting material was PBMCs, obtained after 24 months of ibrutinib treatment. As DNA, the CDR3 is TGCGCCAGCAGCTCACAGGGGGCGTCCGGAAACACCATATATTTT. Its translation is CASSSQGASGNTIYF.